The 30 T cell receptor beta chains below all came from one sample that was sequenced in a study of tumor-infiltrating lymphocytes in oesophageal squamous cell carcinoma. From the PCR reads, TCRdb called clonotypes with MiXCR, one entry per CDR3 protein. The repertoire holds roughly 12,000 distinct CDR3 sequences, with approximately 49% as singletons. The sequencing input was esophageal tumor tissue. The receptors stem from a male donor with esophageal squamous cell carcinoma.

This clonotype was seen once. V gene TRBV7-2 combines with J gene TRBJ2-1; D remains ambiguous. The assigned J gene may be wrong: the sequence end matches TRBJ2-7 better. This CDR3 comprises 11 residues. Germline V gives CDR1 SGHTA, CDR2 FQGNSA. The CDR3 loop is CASSSVNEQYF. CDR3 sequence (DNA): TGTGCCAGCAGCTCCGTGAATGAGCAGTACTTC.

In regard to this clonotype: The junction does not match germline at one end; this may be a read error. This chain joins TRBV7-6 and TRBJ2-5; 8 bases fit TRBD1. The CDR3 length is 16 residues. Germline lookup yields CDR1 SGHVS and CDR2 FNYEAQ. CDR3 in amino acids: CASSFSTGAYTGELYF. Here the CDR3 DNA reads TGTGCTAGCAGCTTTTCGACAGGGGCTTACACCGGGGAGCTGTACTTC.

As concerns this clonotype: Germline and junction disagree at one end, which may indicate a read error. The chain recombines TRBV28 with TRBJ2-3; 11 bases line up with TRBD1. Germline V gene lookup returns CDR1 MDHEN and CDR2 SYDVKM. The CDR3 runs to 17 residues. The CDR3 region has the DNA TGTGCCAGCAGTTTCCTCGGACAGGGGGCACGCCTTGTCGAGCGGTACTTC. Protein product: CASSFLGQGARLVERYF.

This clonotype was picked up one time. The chain is built from TRBV6-1 and TRBJ2-5; 8 bases agree with TRBD2. The DNA end is more similar to TRBJ2-1, so the J call may be wrong. Germline V lookup: CDR1 MNHNS, CDR2 SASEGT. This CDR3 region has 16 residues. This CDR3 is CASSEADGGGSNEQFF. CDR3 sequence (DNA): TGTGCCAGCAGTGAAGCGGACGGGGGGGGATCCAATGAGCAGTTCTTC.

On this clonotype: The conserved phenylalanine or tryptophan is not found at the CDR3 terminus, so this likely reflects a read error. No DNA is shown, since the ends of the CDR3 on it are uncertain; the CDR3 is the one TCRdb lists. This chain joins TRBV7-6 and TRBJ2-6; the table's TRBD2 call for D was not verified on the DNA. The germline V gene has CDR1 SGHVS and CDR2 FNYEAQ. With termini counted, the CDR3 has 19 amino acids. The CDR3 sequence: CASSSGLAGEVGYEQYFGA.

This clonotype counts as medium-sized. This chain uses TRBV11-2 with TRBJ2-7, with 9 bases that match TRBD2. J lost 5 bases, V lost 5 bases, and 10 bases had no gene match. CDR1 and CDR2 (germline): SGHAT, FQNNGV. The CDR3 runs to 15 residues. CDR3 amino acids: CASSNALAGAHEQYF. The DNA for the CDR3 is TGTGCCAGCAGCAACGCGTTAGCGGGAGCCCACGAGCAGTACTTC. Looking up the rest from reference TRBV11-2 and TRBJ2-7 gives the full variable domain: EAGVAQSPRYKIIEKRQSVAFWCNPISGHATLYWYQQILGQGPKLLIQFQNNGVVDDSQLPKDRFSAERLKGVDSTLKIQPAKLEDSAVYLCASSNALAGAHEQYFGPGTRLTVT.

The count of this clonotype is one. This could be a read error, since a much larger clone is one nucleotide away. This sequence joins TRBV24-1 and TRBJ2-1; 7 bases line up with TRBD1. The CDR3 spans 14 residues. Germline V gene sequence: CDR1 KGHDR, CDR2 SFDVKD. The CDR3 is CATSDGTAYNEQNF. In DNA, the CDR3 is TGTGCCACCAGTGATGGGACAGCCTACAATGAGCAGAACTTC.

This clonotype was seen more than once but under ten times. The chain has TRBV7-2 and TRBJ2-5; D is tentatively TRBD1 or TRBD2 (6 bases each). CDR3 size: 13 residues. V was pared by 5 bases and J by 4 bases, with 11 bases between. In germline, CDR1 is SGHTA, CDR2 FQGNSA. CDR3 coding DNA: TGTGCCAGCAGCAGGGGGGTTGGAGAGACCCAGTACTTC. The encoded protein is CASSRGVGETQYF. Drawing the rest from reference TRBV7-2 and TRBJ2-5, the complete variable domain is GAGVSQSPSNKVTEKGKDVELRCDPISGHTALYWYRQSLGQGLEFLIYFQGNSAPDKSGLPSDRFSAERTGGSVSTLTIQRTQQEDSAVYLCASSRGVGETQYFGPGTRLLVL.

In the case of this clonotype: A much larger clonotype is one base distant, so this may be a read error. This sequence joins TRBV6-6 and TRBJ2-1; 8 bases line up with TRBD2. Per germline, CDR1 MNHNY and CDR2 SVGAGI (reference sequence). V lost 5 bases and J lost 10; bases outside the gene matches: 16. The CDR3 sequence is 16 residues long. The CDR3 loop reads CASSDASGGRPYEQFF. The CDR3 DNA follows: TGTGCCAGCAGTGATGCCAGCGGGGGCCGTCCATACGAGCAGTTCTTC.

The chain combines TRBV7-4 with TRBJ1-1, with D perhaps matching TRBD1 (5 bases). This CDR3 spans 16 amino acids. The V gene lost 0 bases and the J gene lost 5 bases, with 16 bases spanning the gap. Germline assignment: CDR1 SGHVT and CDR2 SQSDAQ. CDR3 amino acids: CASSLASGPRGTEAFF. In DNA, the CDR3 is TGTGCCAGCAGCTTAGCGTCCGGCCCACGGGGGACTGAAGCTTTCTTT. Full variable domain (missing parts from reference TRBV7-4 and TRBJ1-1): GAGVSQSPRYKVAKRGRDVALRCDSISGHVTLYWYRQTLGQGSEVLTYSQSDAQRDKSGRPSGRFSAERPERSVSTLKIQRTEQGDSAVYLCASSLASGPRGTEAFFGQGTRLTVV.

The gene calls are TRBV7-2 and TRBJ2-7; D unclear. Judging by the DNA end, TRBJ2-5 fits better; the J call may be wrong. Germline V gene lookup returns CDR1 SGHTA and CDR2 FQGNSA. The CDR3 loop spans 13 amino acids. The CDR3 DNA reads TGTGCCAGCAGCTCGGTGCGGTCAGGGACCCAGTACTTC. Translating it yields CASSSVRSGTQYF.

This sequence joins TRBV7-2 and TRBJ1-2; D remains ambiguous. CDR1 is SGHTA, CDR2 FQGNSA, per germline. V was trimmed by 2 bases and J by 4 bases, leaving 5 bases between them. The length of the CDR3 is 12 residues. In DNA, the CDR3 is TGTGCCAGCAGCTTAAACTTCTATGGCTACACCTTC. It yields the protein CASSLNFYGYTF.

J is TRBJ2-5 and V is TRBV7-2; 12 bases are a match to TRBD2. Trimming cost V 5 bases and J 11 bases; bases outside gene matches: 12. Germline lookup yields CDR1 SGHTA and CDR2 FQGNSA. CDR3 length equals 15 residues. The CDR3 reads CASSAALAGGNEQYF. CDR3 nucleotide sequence: TGTGCCAGCAGCGCCGCACTAGCGGGAGGTAATGAGCAGTACTTC.

J is TRBJ2-7 and V is TRBV7-2, with 9 bases matching TRBD1. The CDR3 runs 15 residues. The trim removed 4 bases at V and 3 bases at J, leaving 7 bases unmatched. Germline V lookup: CDR1 SGHTA, CDR2 FQGNSA. The CDR3 DNA sequence: TGTGCCAGCAGCTCCACGCCGGGACAGGGCTACGAGCAGTACTTC. Residues: CASSSTPGQGYEQYF.

This clonotype counts as medium-sized (0.01 to 0.1%). The genes are TRBV6-6 and TRBJ2-5; 15 nucleotides agree with TRBD2. CDR3 length: 17 residues. CDR1 is MNHNY and CDR2 is SVGAGI in the germline V gene (reference sequence). Trimming cost V 2 bases and J 5 bases; bases outside gene matches: 6. The CDR3 nucleotides are TGTGCCAGCAGTTACGGACTAGCGGGAGGGCCTGTTGAGACCCAGTACTTC. Translation gives CASSYGLAGGPVETQYF.

On this clonotype itself: A single base separates this from a much larger clone, so it may be a read error. The chain uses TRBV5-4 and TRBJ2-4, with 13 bases that match TRBD2. The CDR3 has 15 residues. V shed 4 bases, J shed 13 bases, and the junction held 11 bases outside the gene matches. CDR1 is SGHNT and CDR2 is YYREEE in the germline V gene (reference sequence). The CDR3 spells CASSLGLAGAGEQYF. As DNA, the CDR3 is TGTGCCAGCAGCCTTGGACTAGCGGGAGCGGGTGAGCAGTACTTC.

The chain carries TRBV7-2 and TRBJ2-4; no firm D call. Trimming removed 7 bases from V and 0 bases from J, with 10 bases in between. Per the germline V gene, CDR1 is SGHTA and CDR2 is FQGNSA. The CDR3 is 14 amino acids. CDR3 sequence (DNA): TGTGCCAGCAACTACGATACAGCCAAAAACATTCAGTACTTC. It codes for CASNYDTAKNIQYF.

V gene TRBV5-3 combines with J gene TRBJ2-4, with D possibly TRBD1 on 5 matching bases. The closer fit of TRBJ2-7 to the DNA end suggests the J call may be wrong. TRBV5-3 is an ORF, with its function uncertain. The CDR3 is made up of 13 amino acids. The CDR3 sequence: CASSQQGAYEQYF. CDR3 sequence (DNA): TGTGCCAGCAGCCAGCAAGGGGCCTACGAGCAGTACTTC.

This clonotype was found once. This sequence joins TRBV6-6 and TRBJ2-7; D might be TRBD1 (5 bases). The V end lost 2 bases, the J end lost 5 bases, and 13 bases lay between the germline ends. CDR1 and CDR2 from the germline V gene are MNHNY and SVGAGI (reference sequence). CDR3 length equals 14 residues. CDR3 sequence (DNA): TGTGCCAGCAGTTACAGGGGCCCTCCTGACGAGCAGTACTTC. Translated: CASSYRGPPDEQYF.

This chain links TRBV28 with TRBJ2-5, with TRBD2 matching over 13 bases. This CDR3 is 19 amino acids long. The J segment lost 4 bases and the V segment lost 6 bases, leaving 17 bases of the junction unmatched. Germline CDR1 is MDHEN and CDR2 is SYDVKM. CDR3 sequence (DNA): TGTGCCAGCAGCCATCCCAGAGGACTAGCGGGAGAAGGCGCAGAGACCCAGTACTTC. The encoded protein is CASSHPRGLAGEGAETQYF. Combining the CDR3 with reference TRBV28 and TRBJ2-5 gives the whole variable domain DVKVTQSSRYLVKRTGEKVFLECVQDMDHENMFWYRQDPGLGLRLIYFSYDVKMKEKGDIPEGYSVSREKKERFSLILESASTNQTSMYLCASSHPRGLAGEGAETQYFGPGTRLLVL.

This chain uses TRBV7-2 with TRBJ1-6, with TRBD1 matching over 8 bases. V lost 5 bases to trimming and J lost 2 bases; unmatched junction nucleotides: 5. The CDR3 spans 16 residues. Germline values: CDR1 SGHTA, CDR2 FQGNSA. The CDR3 region has the DNA TGTGCCAGCAGCCGAGACAGGGGCGCCTATAATTCACCCCTCCACTTT. Translation: CASSRDRGAYNSPLHF.

The V call is TRBV6-1, the J call TRBJ2-5; 8 bases fit TRBD1. CDR3 length equals 15 residues. Germline V CDR1 and CDR2: MNHNS, SASEGT. The trim removed 5 bases at V and 3 bases at J, leaving 8 bases unmatched. CDR3 DNA: TGTGCCAGCAGTAGGGGACAGGTTACGAAAGAGACCCAGTACTTC. Translated: CASSRGQVTKETQYF.

About this clonotype: A junction end diverges from the germline sequence, so it may reflect a read error. The chain combines TRBV7-9 with TRBJ1-1; 7 nucleotides match TRBD1. Near its end, the DNA agrees better with TRBJ2-5, so the J call may be wrong. Germline V lookup: CDR1 SEHNR, CDR2 FQNEAQ (reference sequence). The CDR3 runs 13 residues. CDR3 loop: CASSLKGQSAQYF. As DNA, the CDR3 is TGTGCTAGCAGCCTTAAGGGACAGAGTGCCCAGTACTTC.

This clonotype came up many times. The chain joins TRBV14 to TRBJ2-2, with D perhaps being TRBD1 or TRBD2 (5 bases each). The germline gives CDR1 SGHDN, CDR2 FVKESK. The CDR3 extends over 14 amino acids. Trimming pared 4 bases from V and 3 bases from J, leaving 9 bases between. The DNA for the CDR3 is TGTGCCAGCAGCCCGGGACCGTACACCGGGGAGCTGTTTTTT. It translates to CASSPGPYTGELFF.

The gene calls are TRBV6-2 or TRBV6-3 and TRBJ2-3, with TRBD2 matching 7 bases. The CDR3 length is 16 residues. Germline values: CDR1 MNHEY, CDR2 SVGEGT. V lost 5 bases and J lost 0; bases outside the gene matches: 8. The DNA for the CDR3 is TGTGCCAGCAGTGAAAGGACTAGACTGAGCACAGATACGCAGTATTTT. The encoded protein is CASSERTRLSTDTQYF.

This clonotype is classed as medium-sized. The chain links TRBV7-8 to TRBJ1-1; D is perhaps TRBD1 (6 bases). The CDR3 contains 13 residues. V was clipped by 5 bases and J by 5 bases, with 12 bases between them. The germline V gene encodes CDR1 SGHVS and CDR2 FQNEAQ. The CDR3 protein is CASSDRSVTEAFF. Written as DNA, the CDR3 is TGTGCCAGCAGCGACAGGAGTGTGACTGAAGCTTTCTTT.

This sequence joins TRBV6-6 and TRBJ2-1; D may be TRBD1 or TRBD2 (5 bases each). This CDR3 comprises 15 residues. The V and J ends lost 2 bases and 0 bases respectively, with 8 bases between them. CDR1 is MNHNY, CDR2 SVGAGI, per germline (reference sequence). CDR3 DNA sequence: TGTGCCAGCAGTTACCCGGGACGCTCCTACAATGAGCAGTTCTTC. Protein product: CASSYPGRSYNEQFF.

This clonotype has at least ten counts. This CDR3 reads CASNMGSAETQYF. The CDR3 nucleotides are TGTGCCAGCAATATGGGGTCGGCAGAGACCCAGTACTTC. The chain couples TRBV25-1 to TRBJ2-5; no firm D call. Between the trimmed V and J ends, which lost 7 bases and 4 bases, there was a span of 13 bases. CDR1 MGHDK and CDR2 SYGVNS come from the germline V gene. This CDR3 region has 13 residues.

In the case of this clonotype: A single base separates this from a much larger clone, so it may be a read error. The chain recombines TRBV15 with TRBJ1-1; D possibly corresponds to TRBD1 (6 bases). The assigned J gene may be wrong: the sequence end matches TRBJ2-1 better. This CDR3 contains 12 residues. Germline lookup yields CDR1 LNHNV and CDR2 YYDKDF (reference sequence). The CDR3 spells CATSSNRAEQFF. DNA of the CDR3: TGTGCCACCAGCTCCAACAGGGCCGAGCAGTTCTTC.

The sample holds many counts of this clonotype. The V call is TRBV9, the J call TRBJ2-3; D is uncertain. CDR1 and CDR2 (germline): SGDLS, YYNGEE. Trimming pared 0 bases from V and 0 bases from J, leaving 8 bases between. This CDR3 region has 15 residues. This CDR3 reads CASSVDKGSTDTQYF. The CDR3 coding sequence is TGTGCCAGCAGCGTAGATAAGGGAAGCACAGATACGCAGTATTTT.